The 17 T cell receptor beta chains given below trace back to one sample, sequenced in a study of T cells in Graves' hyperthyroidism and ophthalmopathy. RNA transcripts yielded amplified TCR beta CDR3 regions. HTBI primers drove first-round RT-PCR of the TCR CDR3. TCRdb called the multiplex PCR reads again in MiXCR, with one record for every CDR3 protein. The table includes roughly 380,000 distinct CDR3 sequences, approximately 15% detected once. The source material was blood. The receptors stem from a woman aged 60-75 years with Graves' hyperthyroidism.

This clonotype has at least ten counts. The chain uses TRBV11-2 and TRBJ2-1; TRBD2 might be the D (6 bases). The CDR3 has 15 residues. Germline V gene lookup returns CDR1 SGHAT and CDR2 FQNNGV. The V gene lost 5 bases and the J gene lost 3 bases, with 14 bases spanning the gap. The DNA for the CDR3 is TGTGCCAGCAGCGGGGGGAGTGGAAGCTACAATGAGCAGTTCTTC. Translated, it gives CASSGGSGSYNEQFF.

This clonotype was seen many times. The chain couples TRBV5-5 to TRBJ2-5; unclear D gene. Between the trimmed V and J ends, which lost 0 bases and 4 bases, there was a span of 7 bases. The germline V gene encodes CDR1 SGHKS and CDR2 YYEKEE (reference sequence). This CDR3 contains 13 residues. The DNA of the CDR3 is TGTGCCAGCAGCTTGGGCTCCTCAGAGACCCAGTACTTC. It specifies CASSLGSSETQYF.

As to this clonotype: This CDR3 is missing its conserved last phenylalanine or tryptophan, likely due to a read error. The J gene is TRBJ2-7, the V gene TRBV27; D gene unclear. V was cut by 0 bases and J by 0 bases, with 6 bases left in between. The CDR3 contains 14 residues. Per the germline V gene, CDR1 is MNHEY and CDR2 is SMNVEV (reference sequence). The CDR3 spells CASSLSRSSYEQYL. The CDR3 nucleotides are TGTGCCAGCAGTTTATCAAGGAGCTCCTACGAGCAGTACCTC.

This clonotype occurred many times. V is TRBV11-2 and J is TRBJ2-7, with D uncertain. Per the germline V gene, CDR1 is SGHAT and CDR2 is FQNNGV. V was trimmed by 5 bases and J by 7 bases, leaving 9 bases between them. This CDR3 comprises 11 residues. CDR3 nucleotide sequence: TGTGCCAGCAGCCCGGCCGGAGAGCAGTACTTC. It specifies CASSPAGEQYF.

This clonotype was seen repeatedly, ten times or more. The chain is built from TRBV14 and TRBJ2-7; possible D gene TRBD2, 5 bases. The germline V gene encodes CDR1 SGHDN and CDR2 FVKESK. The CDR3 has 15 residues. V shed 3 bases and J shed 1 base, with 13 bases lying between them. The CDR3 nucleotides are TGTGCCAGCAGCCATAAGGCGGGCGTTTCCTACGAGCAGTACTTC. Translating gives CASSHKAGVSYEQYF.

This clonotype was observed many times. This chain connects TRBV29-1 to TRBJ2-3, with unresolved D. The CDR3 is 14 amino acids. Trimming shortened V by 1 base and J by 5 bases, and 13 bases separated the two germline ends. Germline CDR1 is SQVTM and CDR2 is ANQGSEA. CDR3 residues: CSVEVGRWGDTQYF. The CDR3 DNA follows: TGCAGCGTTGAAGTGGGCAGATGGGGAGATACGCAGTATTTT.

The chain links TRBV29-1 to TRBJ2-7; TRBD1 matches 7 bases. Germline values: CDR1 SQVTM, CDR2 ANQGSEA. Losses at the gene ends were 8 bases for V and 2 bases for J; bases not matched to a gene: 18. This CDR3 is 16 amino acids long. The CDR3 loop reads CSIGVRSGRGTYEQYF. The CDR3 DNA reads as TGCAGCATTGGCGTGCGGTCGGGCAGGGGGACCTACGAGCAGTACTTC.

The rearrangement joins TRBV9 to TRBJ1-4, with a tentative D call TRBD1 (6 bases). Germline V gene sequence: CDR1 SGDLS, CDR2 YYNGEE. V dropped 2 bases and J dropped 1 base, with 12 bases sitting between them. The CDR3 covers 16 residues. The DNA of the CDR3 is TGTGCCAGCAGCGTGGGGGGCGTGGAAACTAATGAAAAACTGTTTTTT. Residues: CASSVGGVETNEKLFF.

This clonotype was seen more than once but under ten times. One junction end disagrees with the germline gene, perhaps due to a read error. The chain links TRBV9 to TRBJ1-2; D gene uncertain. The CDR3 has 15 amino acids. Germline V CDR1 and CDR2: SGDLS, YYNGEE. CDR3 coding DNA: TGTGCCAGCAGCGTAGATGCTCAGTCCAACTATGGCTGCACCTTC. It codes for CASSVDAQSNYGCTF.

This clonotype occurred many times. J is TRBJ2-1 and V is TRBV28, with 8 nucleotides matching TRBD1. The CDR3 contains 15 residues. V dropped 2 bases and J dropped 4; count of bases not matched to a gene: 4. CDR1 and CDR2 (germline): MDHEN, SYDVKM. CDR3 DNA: TGTGCCAGCAGTTTAGGGGACAGGTCATACAATGAGCAGTTCTTC. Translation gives CASSLGDRSYNEQFF.

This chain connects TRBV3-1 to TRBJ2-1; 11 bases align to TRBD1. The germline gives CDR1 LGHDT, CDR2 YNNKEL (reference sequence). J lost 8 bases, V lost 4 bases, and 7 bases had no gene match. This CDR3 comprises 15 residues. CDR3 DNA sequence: TGTGCCAGCAGCCTCCCCGGGACAGGGGGTTATGAGCAGTTCTTC. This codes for CASSLPGTGGYEQFF.

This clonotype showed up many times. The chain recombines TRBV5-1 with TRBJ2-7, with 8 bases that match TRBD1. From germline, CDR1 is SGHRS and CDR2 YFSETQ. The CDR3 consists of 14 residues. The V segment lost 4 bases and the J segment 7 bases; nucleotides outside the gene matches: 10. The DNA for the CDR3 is TGCGCCAGCAGCGCGGGACAGGTCGGAGGGGAGCAGTACTTC. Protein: CASSAGQVGGEQYF.

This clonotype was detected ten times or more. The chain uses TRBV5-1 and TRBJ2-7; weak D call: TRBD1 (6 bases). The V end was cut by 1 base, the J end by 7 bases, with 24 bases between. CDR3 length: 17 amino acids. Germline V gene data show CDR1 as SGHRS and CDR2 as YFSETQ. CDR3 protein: CASSLIRGSARPQEQYF. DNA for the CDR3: TGCGCCAGCAGCTTGATTAGGGGGTCAGCCCGCCCCCAAGAGCAGTACTTC.

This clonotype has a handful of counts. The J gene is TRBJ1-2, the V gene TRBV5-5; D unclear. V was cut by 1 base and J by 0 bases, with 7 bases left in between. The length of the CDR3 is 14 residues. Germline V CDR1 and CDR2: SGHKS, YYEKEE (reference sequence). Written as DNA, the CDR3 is TGTGCCAGCAGCTTGCGGCAGACTAACTATGGCTACACCTTC. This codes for CASSLRQTNYGYTF.

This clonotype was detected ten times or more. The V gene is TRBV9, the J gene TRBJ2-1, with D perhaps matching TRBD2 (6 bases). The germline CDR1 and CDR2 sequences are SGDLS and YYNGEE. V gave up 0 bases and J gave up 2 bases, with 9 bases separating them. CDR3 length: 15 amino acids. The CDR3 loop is CASSVGLGAYNEQFF. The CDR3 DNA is TGTGCCAGCAGCGTAGGACTAGGGGCCTACAATGAGCAGTTCTTC.

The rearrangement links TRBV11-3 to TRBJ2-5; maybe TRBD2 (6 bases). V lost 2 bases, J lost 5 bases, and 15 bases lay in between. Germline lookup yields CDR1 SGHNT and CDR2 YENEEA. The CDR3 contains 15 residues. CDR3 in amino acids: CASSLRGVSGETQYF. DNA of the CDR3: TGTGCCAGCAGCTTACGTGGGGTTAGCGGCGAGACCCAGTACTTC. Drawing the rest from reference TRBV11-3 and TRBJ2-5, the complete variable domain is EAGVVQSPRYKIIEKKQPVAFWCNPISGHNTLYWYLQNLGQGPELLIRYENEEAVDDSQLPKDRFSAERLKGVDSTLKIQPAELGDSAVYLCASSLRGVSGETQYFGPGTRLLVL.

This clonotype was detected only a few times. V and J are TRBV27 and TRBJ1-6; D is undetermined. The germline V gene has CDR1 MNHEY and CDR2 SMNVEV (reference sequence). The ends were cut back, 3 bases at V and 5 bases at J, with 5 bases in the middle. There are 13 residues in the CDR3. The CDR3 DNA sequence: TGTGCCAGCAGTTTCCACAATAATTCACCCCTCCACTTT. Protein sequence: CASSFHNNSPLHF.